In this sample, the clone carrying this T cell receptor (beta chain) turned up a few times. Sequencing used immunoSEQ multiplex PCR; TCRdb keeps in-frame clones, though not all of them. The sample holds some 200,000 clones; about 80% are singletons and the top ten take roughly 2.6%. This sample was included in a study of blood T cell repertoires in COVID-19. The sequencing input was peripheral blood. The clonotype was recovered from a human donor with acute or convalescent COVID-19. The donor label of this sample is uncertain.

The CDR3 is CASIPDRGGTEAFF. The DNA for the CDR3 is TGTGCCAGCATCCCGGACAGGGGCGGCACTGAAGCTTTCTTT. This chain uses TRBV6-5 with TRBJ1-1; 9 nucleotides align to TRBD1. The CDR3 is 14 amino acids. Unmatched junction bases numbered 7, after V lost 7 bases and J lost 4 bases. CDR1 and CDR2 from the germline V gene are MNHEY and SVGAGI.